This TCR beta chain was sequenced for a study of shared clonotypes between healthy human individuals (dated by TCRdb to 2019 to 2021). In the study overall: The cohort comprised a couple of women and three men aged 18 to 49 years. Different laboratories and diverse techniques were used to prepare libraries and sequence TCR repertoires, to increase sequencing depth and limit assay-specific biases. To estimate repertoire size and how much clonotype sharing occurs between individuals, the study deeply sequenced the blood TCR repertoires of five healthy adults. Per donor, three plates each were used for CD4 naive and CD4 memory, two for CD8 naive, and one for CD8 memory. Between about 0.85 and 9.5 billion PBMCs per donor were obtained by leukapheresis.

What the research found in general, with its limitations: Because the study included a small number of donors, the genetic and exposure-history diversity represented was limited. Sharing across a handful of donors was observed for approximately 4.6% of naive CD4, about 3.2% of naive CD8, about 2.3% of memory CD4, and 0.4% of memory CD8 clonotypes. Based on pairwise subsampling, the degree of clonotype sharing among donors was expected to be affected by sequencing depth. Naive subsets generally had larger estimated clonotype richness than memory subsets. Sampling was limited to blood, and TCR repertoires in tissue likely differ from TCR repertoires in blood. Even with the large sequencing depth, rarefaction of the sorted-subset datasets indicated that sequencing was incomplete. Clonotypes shared by all four sorted-subset donors showed higher generation probabilities than non-shared clonotypes.

TCR CDR3 regions were amplified from genomic DNA by multiplex PCR using the deep immunoSEQ assay. Extracted genomic DNA from each cell subset was distributed evenly across all wells of several immunoSEQ 96-well plates, and each plate was treated as a replicate. Each replicate PCR for sorted subsets received about 210 ng genomic DNA, equal to about 30,000 T cell genomes. Purified libraries were quantified with a Qubit 3.0 fluorometer, sized on a Bioanalyzer 2100, and re-quantified with the KAPA Library Quantification kit. Each immunoSEQ 96-well plate was sequenced on its own single-read 150-cycle Illumina NextSeq 550 flow cell. The authors' analysis ran thus. The immunoSEQ output contained only junctional sequences without quality scores, so filtering could not match that applied to full-length reads. To assign V/J genes and CDR3, sequences were annotated against IMGT germline references using PyIR, a Python wrapper for IgBLAST v1.9. Reads were removed for weak V/J assignments (E-value above 1e-6), missing CDR3, stop codons, out-of-frame junctions, or ambiguous translated residues. V3J clonotypes were defined by identical inferred V gene, J gene, and CDR3 amino acid sequence. Percentage overlap between repertoires was calculated by dividing the number of shared unique clonotypes by the size of the smaller repertoire. Richness of each repertoire was evaluated using RTK rarefaction, the Chao1 estimator, and Recon v2.1 estimates of unobserved clonotypes. Generation probabilities for all TCRbeta clonotypes obtained by the gDNA method from a handful of donors were computed using OLGA. TCRdb obtained this table from immuneACCESS and retained in-frame rearrangements with V and J assigned. These tables miss some clones; where compared with another copy, unresolved V genes account for less than half of the shortfall, and the remainder is unexplained. That table is the source of V, J and clone size, and D and trimming were worked out from the DNA. The sample profile shows 640,000 or so clones; about two thirds of them were found once. The top ten clones comprise 1.5% to 2% of the sample.

Healthy HIV-negative adults with no recently reported acute infections or vaccinations were included as donors. Every donor was a Caucasian adult living in Nashville, Tennessee, USA. CD4+ T cells were enriched by magnetic negative selection; naive cells were then positively selected on CD45RA, and the negative fraction formed the memory subset. Blood was obtained by leukapheresis, after which PBMCs were separated by Ficoll-Histopaque density gradient centrifugation and cryopreserved in liquid nitrogen vapor phase. Analytical flow cytometry was used to check the purity and quantity of each magnetically sorted T cell population. Each sorted fraction had its genomic DNA isolated and then quantified by UV absorbance on a Nanodrop 2000c. V is cut by 4 bases and J by 4 bases, and the space between the germline ends is 27 bases. CDR1 SGHNT and CDR2 YYREEE are derived from the germline V gene (reference sequence). CDR3 length: 19 amino acids, cysteine to phenylalanine. The only DNA kept is the CDR3, 57 bases in frame from the first base.

This clone is a singleton in its sample. Its antigen is unknown. No base quality values were provided; no much bigger clone lies one nucleotide off. This receptor chain uses TRBV5-4 and TRBJ2-1, with TRBD2 perhaps the D gene, on 6 matching bases. Material: memory CD4+ T cells sorted from blood. The sample's cell subset or site label, decoded: CD45RA-negative fraction. This sequence was found in a woman aged 25 to 39 in good health. The DNA sequence follows: TGTGCCAGCAGCCCCCCGGCCGGAGGGCGACTTAGATTTTACAATGAGCAGTTCTTC. Translated, it reads CASSPPAGGRLRFYNEQFF.